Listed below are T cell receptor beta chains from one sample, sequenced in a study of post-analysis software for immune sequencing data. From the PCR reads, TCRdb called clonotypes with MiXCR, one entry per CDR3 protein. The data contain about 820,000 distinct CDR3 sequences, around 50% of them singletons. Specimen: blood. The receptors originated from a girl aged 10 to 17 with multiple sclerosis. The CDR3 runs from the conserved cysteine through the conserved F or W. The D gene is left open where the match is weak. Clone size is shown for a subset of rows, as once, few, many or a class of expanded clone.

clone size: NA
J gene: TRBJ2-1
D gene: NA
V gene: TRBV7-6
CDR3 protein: CASSSRRPYNEQFF
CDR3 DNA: TGTGCCAGCAGCTCCAGGCGCCCTTACAATGAGCAGTTCTTC

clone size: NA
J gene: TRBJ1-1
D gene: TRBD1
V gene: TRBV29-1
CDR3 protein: CSARGQGTEAFF
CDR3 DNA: TGCAGCGCCCGGGGACAGGGAACTGAAGCTTTCTTT

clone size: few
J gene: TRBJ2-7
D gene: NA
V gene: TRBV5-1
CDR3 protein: CASSVGGGSTGWDRYEQYF
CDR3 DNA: TGCGCCAGCAGCGTGGGTGGGGGATCAACAGGCTGGGATCGTTACGAGCAGTACTTC

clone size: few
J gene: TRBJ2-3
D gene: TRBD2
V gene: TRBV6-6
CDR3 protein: CASSKERGAFEATQYF
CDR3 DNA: TGTGCCAGCAGTAAGGAGCGGGGGGCCTTTGAGGCTACGCAGTATTTT

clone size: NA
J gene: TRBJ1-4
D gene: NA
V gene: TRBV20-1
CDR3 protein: CSARPLKEEKLFF
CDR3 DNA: TGCAGTGCTAGGCCCCTGAAGGAGGAAAAACTGTTTTTT

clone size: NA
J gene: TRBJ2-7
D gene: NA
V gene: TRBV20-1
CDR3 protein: CSANPPGIYEQYF
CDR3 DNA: TGCAGTGCGAACCCGCCCGGTATCTACGAGCAGTACTTC

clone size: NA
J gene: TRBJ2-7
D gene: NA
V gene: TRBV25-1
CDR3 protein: CASSAITAGTWYF
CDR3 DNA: TGTGCCAGCAGTGCCATAACCGCCGGGACATGGTACTTC

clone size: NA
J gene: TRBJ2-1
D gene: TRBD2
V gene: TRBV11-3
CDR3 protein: CASSAGTSGSYEQFF
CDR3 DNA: TGTGCCAGCAGCGCCGGGACTAGCGGGAGCTATGAGCAGTTCTTC

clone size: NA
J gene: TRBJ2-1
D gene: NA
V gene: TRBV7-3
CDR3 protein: CASSPTSRQGNEQFF
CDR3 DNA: TGTGCCAGCAGCCCGACTAGCAGGCAGGGGAATGAGCAGTTCTTC

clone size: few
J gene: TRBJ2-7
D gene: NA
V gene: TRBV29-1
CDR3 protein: CSVEGGLPSYEQYF
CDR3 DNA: TGCAGCGTTGAGGGGGGTTTACCCTCCTACGAGCAGTACTTC

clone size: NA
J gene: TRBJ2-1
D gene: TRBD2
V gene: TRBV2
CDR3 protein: CASSKGSLAGGREQFF
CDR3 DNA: TGTGCCAGCTCGAAGGGATCGCTAGCGGGGGGGAGAGAGCAGTTCTTC

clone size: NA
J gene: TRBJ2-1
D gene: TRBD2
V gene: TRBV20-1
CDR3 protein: CSAPVRAGGRNEQFF
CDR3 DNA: TGCAGTGCTCCGGTTCGAGCGGGGGGGCGAAATGAGCAGTTCTTC

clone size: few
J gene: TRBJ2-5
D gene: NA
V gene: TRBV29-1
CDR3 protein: CSVETWEDRQETQYF
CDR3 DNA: TGCAGCGTTGAAACGTGGGAGGACCGACAAGAGACCCAGTACTTC

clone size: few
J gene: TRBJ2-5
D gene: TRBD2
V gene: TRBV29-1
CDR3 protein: CSSAGAPQETQYF
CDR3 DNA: TGCAGCTCAGCGGGGGCTCCCCAAGAGACCCAGTACTTC

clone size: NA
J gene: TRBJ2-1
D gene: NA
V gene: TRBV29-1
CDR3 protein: CSGQKPGRSNEQFF
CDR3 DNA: TGCAGCGGGCAGAAACCGGGACGCAGCAATGAGCAGTTCTTC

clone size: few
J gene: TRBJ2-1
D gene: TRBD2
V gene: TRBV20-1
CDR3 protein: CSAAPLGAGGGSSYNEQFF
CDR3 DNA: TGCAGTGCTGCCCCCCTGGGGGCGGGAGGGGGAAGCTCCTACAATGAGCAGTTCTTC

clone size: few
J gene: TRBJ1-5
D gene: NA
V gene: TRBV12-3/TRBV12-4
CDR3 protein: CASSKSADQPQHF
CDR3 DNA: TGTGCCAGCAGCAAGTCAGCGGATCAGCCCCAGCATTTT

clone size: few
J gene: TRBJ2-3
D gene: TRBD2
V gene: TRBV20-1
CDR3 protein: CGGLAGVIDTQYF
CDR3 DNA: TGCGGAGGACTAGCGGGAGTTATAGATACGCAGTATTTT

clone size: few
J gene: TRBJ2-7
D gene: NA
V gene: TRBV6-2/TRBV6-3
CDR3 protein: CASSYETGELYEQYF
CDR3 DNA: TGTGCCAGCAGTTACGAGACAGGCGAACTCTACGAGCAGTACTTC

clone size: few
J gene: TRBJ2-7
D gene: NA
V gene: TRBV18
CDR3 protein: CASSIGRDYEQYF
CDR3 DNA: TGTGCCAGCTCGATAGGCAGGGACTACGAGCAGTACTTC

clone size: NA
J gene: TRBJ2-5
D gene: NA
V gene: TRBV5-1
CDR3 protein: CASSLGRVPGPFPQETQYF
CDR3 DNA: TGCGCCAGCAGCTTGGGCCGGGTACCCGGGCCTTTCCCCCAAGAGACCCAGTACTTC

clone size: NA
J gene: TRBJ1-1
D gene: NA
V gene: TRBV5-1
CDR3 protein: CASSLGTPQHNTEAFF
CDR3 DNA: TGCGCCAGCAGCTTGGGAACACCTCAGCACAACACTGAAGCTTTCTTT

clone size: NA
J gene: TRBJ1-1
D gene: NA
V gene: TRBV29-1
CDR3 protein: CSVNNPGLQSYSEAFF
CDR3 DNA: TGCAGCGTTAATAACCCGGGTTTGCAAAGTTATTCTGAAGCTTTCTTT

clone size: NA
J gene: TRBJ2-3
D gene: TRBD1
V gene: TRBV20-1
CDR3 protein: CSARAQTGQGFTDTQYF
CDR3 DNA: TGCAGTGCTAGAGCCCAAACGGGACAGGGCTTCACAGATACGCAGTATTTT

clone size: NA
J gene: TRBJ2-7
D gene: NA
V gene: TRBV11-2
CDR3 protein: CASSLDWGWNEQYF
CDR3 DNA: TGTGCCAGCAGCTTAGACTGGGGATGGAACGAGCAGTACTTC

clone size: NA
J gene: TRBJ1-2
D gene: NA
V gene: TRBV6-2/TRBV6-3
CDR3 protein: CASSSTGIDGYTF
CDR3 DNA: TGTGCCAGCAGTTCTACAGGGATCGACGGCTACACCTTC

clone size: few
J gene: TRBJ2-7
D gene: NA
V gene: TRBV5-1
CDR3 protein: CASSPTDNLSSYEQYF
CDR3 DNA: TGCGCCAGCAGCCCTACGGACAACTTGAGCTCCTACGAGCAGTACTTC

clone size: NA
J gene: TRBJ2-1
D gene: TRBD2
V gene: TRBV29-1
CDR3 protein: CSAAKSVSGPYNEQFF
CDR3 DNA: TGCAGCGCCGCTAAAAGTGTTAGCGGGCCGTACAATGAGCAGTTCTTC

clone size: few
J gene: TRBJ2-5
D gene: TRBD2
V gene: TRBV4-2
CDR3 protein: CASSQDPGSGGYQETQYF
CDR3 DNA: TGTGCCAGCAGCCAAGATCCCGGGAGCGGGGGGTACCAAGAGACCCAGTACTTC

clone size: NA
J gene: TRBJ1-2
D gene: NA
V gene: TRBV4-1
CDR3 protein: CASSQDLAGYYGYTF
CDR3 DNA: TGCGCCAGCAGCCAAGATCTGGCAGGGTACTATGGCTACACCTTC

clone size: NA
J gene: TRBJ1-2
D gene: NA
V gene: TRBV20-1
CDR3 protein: CSASTGTLRGYTF
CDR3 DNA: TGCAGTGCCTCCACAGGAACCCTCCGGGGCTACACCTTC

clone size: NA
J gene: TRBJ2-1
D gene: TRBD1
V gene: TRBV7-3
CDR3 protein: CASSGGQGAHEQFF
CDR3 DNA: TGTGCCAGCAGCGGGGGACAGGGGGCCCATGAGCAGTTCTTC

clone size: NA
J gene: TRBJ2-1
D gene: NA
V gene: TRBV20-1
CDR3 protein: CSANGMAQFF
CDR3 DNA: TGCAGTGCCAATGGGATGGCACAGTTCTTC

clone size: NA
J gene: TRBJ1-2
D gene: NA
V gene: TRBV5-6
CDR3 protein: CASSGYRVRNGYTF
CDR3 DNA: TGTGCCAGCAGCGGGTACAGGGTTAGGAATGGCTACACCTTC

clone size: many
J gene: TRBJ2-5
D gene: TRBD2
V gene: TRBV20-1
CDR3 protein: CSASGGGETQYF
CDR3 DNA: TGCAGCGCAAGCGGGGGTGGAGAGACCCAGTACTTC

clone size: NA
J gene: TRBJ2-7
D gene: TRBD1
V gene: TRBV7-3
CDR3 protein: CASSLRGGLTYEQYF
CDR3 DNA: TGTGCCAGCAGCTTACGAGGGGGCTTGACCTACGAGCAGTACTTC

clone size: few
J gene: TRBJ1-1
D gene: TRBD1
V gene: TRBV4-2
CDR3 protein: CASSPITMDREGSTEAFF
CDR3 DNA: TGTGCCAGCAGCCCGATAACCATGGACAGGGAGGGTAGCACTGAAGCTTTCTTT

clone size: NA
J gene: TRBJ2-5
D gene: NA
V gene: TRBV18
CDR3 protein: CAGSPYQETQYF
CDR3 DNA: TGTGCCGGCTCACCCTATCAAGAGACCCAGTACTTC

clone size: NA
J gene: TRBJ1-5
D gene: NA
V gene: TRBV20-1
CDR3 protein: CSARDLLDRYQPQHF
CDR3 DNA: TGCAGTGCTAGAGATCTACTGGACCGATATCAGCCCCAGCATTTT

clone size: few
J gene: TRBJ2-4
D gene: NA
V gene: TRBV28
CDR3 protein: CASRGSIKNIQYF
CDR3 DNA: TGTGCCAGCAGAGGTTCCATAAAAAACATTCAGTACTTC

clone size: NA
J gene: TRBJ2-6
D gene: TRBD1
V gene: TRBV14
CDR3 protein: CASSKGQEVLSGANVLTF
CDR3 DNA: TGTGCCAGCAGCAAGGGACAGGAGGTTCTCTCTGGGGCCAACGTCCTGACTTTC

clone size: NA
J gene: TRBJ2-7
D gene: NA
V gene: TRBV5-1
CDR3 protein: CASSLTGDPYEQYF
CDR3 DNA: TGCGCCAGCAGCTTGACAGGCGACCCCTACGAGCAGTACTTC

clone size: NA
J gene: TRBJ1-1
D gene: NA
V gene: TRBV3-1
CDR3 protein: CASSPRTGGEGTEAFF
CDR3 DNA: TGTGCCAGCAGCCCTCGGACGGGGGGCGAAGGTACTGAAGCTTTCTTT